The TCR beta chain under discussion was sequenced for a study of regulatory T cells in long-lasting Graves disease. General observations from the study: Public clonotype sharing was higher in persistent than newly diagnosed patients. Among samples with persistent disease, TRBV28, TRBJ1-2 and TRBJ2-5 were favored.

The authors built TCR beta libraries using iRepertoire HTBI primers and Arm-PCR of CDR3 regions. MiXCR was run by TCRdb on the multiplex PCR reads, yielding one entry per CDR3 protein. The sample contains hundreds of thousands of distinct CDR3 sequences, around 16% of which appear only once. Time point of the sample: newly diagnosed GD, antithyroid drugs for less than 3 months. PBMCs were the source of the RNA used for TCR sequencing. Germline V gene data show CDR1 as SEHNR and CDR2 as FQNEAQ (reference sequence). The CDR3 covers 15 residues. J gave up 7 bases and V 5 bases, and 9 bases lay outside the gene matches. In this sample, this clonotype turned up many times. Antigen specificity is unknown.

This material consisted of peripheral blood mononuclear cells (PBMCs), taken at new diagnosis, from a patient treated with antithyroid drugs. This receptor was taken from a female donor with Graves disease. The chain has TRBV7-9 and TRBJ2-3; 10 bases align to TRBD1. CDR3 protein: CASSPTGGPPHTQYF. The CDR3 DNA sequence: TGTGCCAGCAGCCCGACAGGGGGCCCGCCGCATACGCAGTATTTT. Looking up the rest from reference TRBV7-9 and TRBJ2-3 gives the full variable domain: DTGVSQNPRHKITKRGQNVTFRCDPISEHNRLYWYRQTLGQGPEFLTYFQNEAQLEKSRLLSDRFSAERPKGSFSTLEIQRTEQGDSAMYLCASSPTGGPPHTQYFGPGTRLTVL.